This TCR beta chain was recovered during a study of immune aging and cytomegalovirus after organ transplant (dated by TCRdb to the early 2020s). For the wider study: Three-drug immunosuppression with prednisone, tacrolimus, and mycophenolate was given to all transplant recipients.

Sample time point, as interpreted from the label and publication: five sample-tagged time points from pre-transplant (day -1) to day 368 post-transplant, pooled. Thawed PBMC were stimulated for roughly twelve hours with a CMV IE-1 overlapping peptide library without transport inhibitors. After thawing, cells were rested overnight and were then stimulated in R10 medium with CD28/CD49d costimulation. The IE-1 peptide library was made up of 15-amino-acid peptides with 11-amino-acid overlaps. Samples from each time point were barcoded using BD Single-Cell Multiplexing Kit Sample Tags, then pooled and stained with oligo-conjugated anti-CD45RA and sorting antibodies. A BD FACSAria III was used to sort CMV-responsive CD8+CD137+ and CD4+CD154+ T cells at 4-way purity. Blood samples were drawn into EDTA vacutainers and processed by Ficoll gradient within 1-24 hours. About this clonotype: It lacks a known antigen. No base quality values were provided; no much bigger clone lies one nucleotide off.

V and J are truncated by 5 bases and 8 bases respectively, leaving an intervening sequence of 14 bases. From the germline V gene, CDR1 is SGHTA and CDR2 is FQGNSA. There are 13 amino acids in the CDR3, from cysteine to phenylalanine inclusive. Kept here is only the CDR3 DNA, which spans 39 bases and is read in frame from base 1. Here is what the overall study found, with its caveats: A larger share of large clones was made up of TEMRA cells, and in the seven largest clones (around 1,900 cells) aged and TEMRA cells were gained while TCM cells were lost. Post-transplant increases in aged-phenotype cells were observed regardless of clone size, following viremia and occurring earlier in large clones (days 200-264) than in small clones. Because CD57 was not measured in the sequencing data, a conservative gene-based aging definition was used instead.

The protocol used for the library was single-cell sequencing. Instrument on record: Illumina NovaSeq 6000. The BD Rhapsody Targeted mRNA and AbSeq Reagent Kit, in a microwell format, was used for cell capture and library preparation. The libraries included TCR, sample tags, AbSeq, and targeted mRNA drawn from the Human T-Cell Expression Panel together with custom TOX and TOX2 primers. Sequencing of the libraries was performed on an Illumina NovaSeq. Concerning the study's data processing: The analysis covered about 9,800 cells in total, of which about 7,000 were CD8 T cells and 4494 were CD8 T cells with an identifiable TCR CDR3. The BD Rhapsody Targeted Analysis Pipeline, including V(D)J processing, was run on the Seven Bridges Genomics platform to process the raw data. Quality control, Sample Tag demultiplexing with Lex-BDSMK, clone identification with VDJ Explorer, and Seurat clustering were performed in SeqGeq 1.6.0. Clones comprising <1% of CD8 T cells were considered non-expanded; clones comprising >2.5% of the sample were considered clonal expansions. Through fastp at Q25 and MiXCR, TCRdb rebuilt clones from the public reads, retaining in-frame beta chains. Under each unique CDR3 protein, matching rows form one entry showing the most common genes and DNA. The V and J calls shown here were made by TCRdb, not taken from the authors' results. The sample table lists 20,000 to 25,000 distinct CDR3 sequences, just over 35% of them with a count of one. The ten largest clones represent 25% of the sample.

Recombination joined TRBV7-2 with TRBJ2-3; no D segment can be confidently identified. The sequence was collected from a female donor who had a heart transplant and CMV viremia. The sequencing used CMV peptide-activated CD4+ and CD8+ T cells sorted from blood, collected at five time points, pooled. The cell subset or site label on this specimen signifies: sorted CD8+CD137+ and CD4+CD154+ T cells after roughly 12 h CMV IE-1 peptide stimulation. The nucleotides read TGTGCCAGCAGCCTTAACCCTTCTGGTACGCAGTATTTT. Protein translation: CASSLNPSGTQYF.